This note documents a single TCR beta chain sequence. The sample originates from a study of blood T cell repertoires in COVID-19. Study context: Sources were T cells, B-cell-depleted T cells, or PBMCs; the material itself was cDNA or gDNA.

How the authors handled the data: Nucleated cell number was recorded as an estimate derived from reference gene primer amplification. Clones were sequenced by immunoSEQ multiplex PCR, and TCRdb holds only the in-frame ones, with some missing. V, J and clone size reflect that table, while D and trimming were determined from the DNA. The data hold more than 60,000 clones, with about 90% observed a single time. CDR1 is SGDLS and CDR2 is YYNGEE in the germline V gene. The CDR3 covers 13 residues. The germline V and J ends were trimmed by 3 bases and 9 bases, with 13 bases remaining between them. Seattle-derived patients entered the study during active infection and were followed longitudinally.

The sequencing sample was made of peripheral blood. This clonotype was obtained from a woman aged 60-75 years with COVID-19, enrolled during active disease. This chain connects TRBV9 to TRBJ1-5, with a tentative D call TRBD1 (6 bases). CDR3: CASSEALRGPQHF. CDR3 nucleotide sequence: TGTGCCAGCAGCGAGGCACTCAGGGGGCCCCAGCATTTT.